The 27 T cell receptor beta chains given below trace back to one sample, sequenced in a study of vaccination effects on CD4 cells after COVID-19. It was after nine to ten days of culture that CD4+ T cells were isolated. Everyone in the study got two shots of either the BNT162b2 or mRNA-1273 vaccine. Profiling relied on immunoSEQ multiplex PCR, and the TCRdb table lists in-frame clones only, not all of them. The sample records more than 60,000 clones, 74% being singletons. These TCRs are of unknown antigen specificity. Sequenced here: CD4+ T cells from PBMCs cultured without peptide, sampled after COVID-19 vaccination. The receptors were sampled from a human donor who received a COVID-19 vaccine.

This clone was observed a handful of times. The V and J genes are TRBV28 and TRBJ1-1; D unresolved. Germline V gives CDR1 MDHEN, CDR2 SYDVKM. The CDR3 has 14 amino acids. The V end lost 4 bases, the J end lost 0 bases, and 9 bases lay between the germline ends. The CDR3 spells CASSSVSMNTEAFF. The CDR3 bases are TGTGCCAGCAGTTCGGTCAGCATGAACACTGAAGCTTTCTTT.

V is TRBV6-2 or TRBV6-3 and J is TRBJ1-5; the D gene is possibly TRBD1 (6 bases). Per the germline V gene, CDR1 is MNHEY and CDR2 is SVGEGT. This CDR3 has 18 residues. Between the trimmed V and J ends, which lost 0 bases and 6 bases, there was a span of 21 bases. CDR3 sequence: CASSYSMSEGRGFQPQHF. The CDR3 DNA reads as TGTGCCAGCAGTTACTCGATGTCAGAGGGCAGGGGATTTCAGCCCCAGCATTTT.

In its sample, this clone was seen a few times. J is TRBJ2-3 and V is TRBV5-1, with D hard to call. CDR1 is SGHRS and CDR2 is YFSETQ in the germline V gene. Trimming removed 0 bases from V and 6 bases from J, with 5 bases in between. The CDR3 is 12 amino acids. Here the CDR3 DNA reads TGCGCCAGCAGCTTGGAAAGGGATACGCAGTATTTT. Amino acid sequence: CASSLERDTQYF.

The J gene is TRBJ2-7, the V gene TRBV3-1 (or the pseudogene TRBV3-2); 11 bases map to TRBD1. Germline V CDR1 and CDR2: LGHDT, YNNKEL (reference sequence). There are 14 residues in the CDR3. Germline trimming cut 4 bases from V and 3 bases from J; bases unmatched to any gene: 2. The CDR3 loop is CASSPGTGGYEQYV. The CDR3 coding sequence is TGTGCCAGCAGCCCCGGGACAGGGGGCTACGAGCAGTACGTC.

V and J are TRBV10-1 and TRBJ2-1, with D perhaps matching TRBD2 (5 bases). Germline CDR1 and CDR2: WNHNN and SYGVQD (reference sequence). The CDR3 is 14 residues long. Trimming removed 6 bases at V and 3 bases at J, with 12 bases between. The CDR3 reads CASSKDGVYNEQFF. CDR3 nucleotides: TGCGCCAGCAGCAAGGACGGGGTCTACAATGAGCAGTTCTTC.

The J gene is TRBJ1-5, the V gene TRBV7-8; D is unclear. The V gene's germline CDR1 is SGHVS and CDR2 FQNEAQ. CDR3 length: 14 residues. V gave up 5 bases and J gave up 5 bases, with 13 bases separating them. CDR3 sequence (DNA): TGTGCCAGCAGCCCTACCGGGCCAGATCAGCCCCAGCATTTT. This codes for CASSPTGPDQPQHF.

The V gene is TRBV18, the J gene TRBJ1-1; D is ambiguous. V dropped 3 bases and J dropped 0 bases, with 5 bases sitting between them. CDR1 is KGHSH and CDR2 is LQKENI in the germline V gene. This CDR3 has 13 amino acids. The CDR3: CASSPSVNTEAFF. The CDR3 DNA is TGTGCCAGCTCACCCAGCGTGAACACTGAAGCTTTCTTT.

This clone was detected only once. This chain uses TRBV7-8 with TRBJ2-1; no definite D call. Trimming took 5 bases from V and 2 from J, leaving 7 bases between them. This CDR3 spans 13 amino acids. CDR1 is SGHVS and CDR2 is FQNEAQ in the germline V gene. CDR3 loop: CASSLPPYNEQFF. In DNA, the CDR3 is TGTGCCAGCAGCCTCCCCCCCTACAATGAGCAGTTCTTC.

This chain uses TRBV27 with TRBJ2-3; the D gene is possibly TRBD1 (6 bases). V was trimmed by 3 bases and J by 2 bases, leaving 9 bases between them. Germline V lookup: CDR1 MNHEY, CDR2 SMNVEV (reference sequence). The CDR3 runs 14 residues. CDR3 in DNA: TGTGCCAGCAGTTTCCAGGGGTACACAGATACGCAGTATTTT. Translation gives CASSFQGYTDTQYF.

This clone has only a few counts. V is TRBV5-5 and J is TRBJ2-2, with 9 bases matching TRBD1. V was pared by 2 bases and J by 2 bases, with 10 bases of the junction left unmatched. The CDR3 consists of 18 residues. Germline lookup yields CDR1 SGHKS and CDR2 YYEKEE (reference sequence). The CDR3 reads CASSFLDRGSANTGELFF. The DNA of the CDR3 is TGTGCCAGCAGCTTTCTTGACAGGGGGTCGGCCAACACCGGGGAGCTGTTTTTT.

CDR3 protein: CAWSTSATRGNTIYF. The CDR3 DNA reads TGTGCCTGGAGTACGTCCGCCACTCGAGGAAACACCATATATTTT. This rearrangement joins TRBV30 to TRBJ1-3; no clear D gene. Germline CDR1 GTSNPN, CDR2 SVGIG (reference sequence). This CDR3 region has 15 residues. The V end was cut by 2 bases, the J end by 4 bases, with 15 bases between.

The chain uses TRBV9 and TRBJ1-1; TRBD1 might be the D (6 bases). The V end was cut by 5 bases, the J end by 4 bases, with 18 bases between. The germline V gene encodes CDR1 SGDLS and CDR2 YYNGEE. This CDR3 has 15 amino acids. The CDR3 region is CASRSDGGSGTEAFF. CDR3 nucleotides: TGTGCCAGCAGAAGTGACGGGGGCTCGGGCACTGAAGCTTTCTTT.

The sample holds one count of this clone. The genes are TRBV29-1 and TRBJ1-3; the match to TRBD1 covers 8 bases. This CDR3 has 13 residues. The germline V gene encodes CDR1 SQVTM and CDR2 ANQGSEA. The J segment lost 3 bases and the V segment lost 4 bases, leaving 2 bases of the junction unmatched. CDR3 DNA: TGCAGCGTTGGACAGGGGAGTGGAAACACCATATATTTT. Protein: CSVGQGSGNTIYF.

V gene TRBV7-9 combines with J gene TRBJ1-2; a weak D match, TRBD1 (5 bases). The CDR3 consists of 11 residues. Per the germline V gene, CDR1 is SEHNR and CDR2 is FQNEAQ (reference sequence). V dropped 5 bases and J dropped 7 bases, with 8 bases sitting between them. CDR3 in DNA: TGTGCCAGCAGCGAAGGGGCTGGCTACACCTTC. Translating gives CASSEGAGYTF.

This sequence joins TRBV12-5 and TRBJ1-3; D perhaps matches TRBD1 (5 bases). Trimming took 1 base from V and 0 from J, leaving 7 bases between them. The CDR3 loop spans 15 amino acids. Per germline, CDR1 LGHNT and CDR2 FRNRAP. This chain's CDR3 is CASGLGGNSGNTIYF. The CDR3 coding sequence is TGTGCTAGTGGTTTGGGGGGGAACTCTGGAAACACCATATATTTT.

Only a few counts were recorded for this clone. This chain connects TRBV29-1 to TRBJ1-1; D is possibly TRBD1 (6 bases). Germline V gives CDR1 SQVTM, CDR2 ANQGSEA. CDR3 length equals 13 residues. V was trimmed by 7 bases and J by 3 bases, leaving 15 bases between them. DNA of the CDR3: TGCAGCGGTATAGGGGGGAGGGACACTGAAGCTTTCTTT. Translating gives CSGIGGRDTEAFF. The whole variable domain, remainder taken from reference TRBV29-1 and TRBJ1-1, is SAVISQKPSRDICQRGTSLTIQCQVDSQVTMMFWYRQQPGQSLTLIATANQGSEATYESGFVIDKFPISRPNLTFSTLTVSNMSPEDSSIYLCSGIGGRDTEAFFGQGTRLTVV.

The CDR3 loop is CASSPPGTGDEQFF. In DNA form, the CDR3 reads TGTGCCAGCAGCCCACCCGGGACAGGGGATGAGCAGTTCTTC. The chain links TRBV11-3 to TRBJ2-1, with 10 bases identical to TRBD1. The germline CDR1 and CDR2 sequences are SGHNT and YENEEA. The CDR3 loop spans 14 amino acids. Trimming removed 5 bases from V and 8 bases from J; junction bases left unmatched: 6.

The chain is built from TRBV6-5 and TRBJ1-5, with D possibly TRBD1 on 5 matching bases. Germline V gives CDR1 MNHEY, CDR2 SVGAGI. The CDR3 sequence is 14 residues long. V gave up 4 bases and J gave up 4 bases, with 11 bases separating them. The CDR3 bases are TGTGCCAGCAGTTCGTCAGGGTGGAATCAGCCCCAGCATTTT. Translated: CASSSSGWNQPQHF.

The chain uses TRBV6-1 and TRBJ1-3, with D possibly matching TRBD1 (6 bases). Trimming took 2 bases from V and 5 from J, leaving 10 bases between them. Per the germline V gene, CDR1 is MNHNS and CDR2 is SASEGT. CDR3 length equals 14 residues. CDR3 sequence: CASSETGKRNTIYF. The DNA for the CDR3 is TGTGCCAGCAGTGAAACAGGGAAAAGAAACACCATATATTTT.

J is TRBJ2-7 and V is TRBV5-6; D is ambiguous. CDR3 length: 14 amino acids. Trimming pared 1 base from V and 4 bases from J, leaving 12 bases between. From germline, CDR1 is SGHDT and CDR2 YYEEEE. Here the CDR3 DNA reads TGTGCCAGCAGCTTGCGACGGGCAATATACGAGCAGTACGTC. As protein: CASSLRRAIYEQYV.

The V and J genes are TRBV11-1 and TRBJ1-2; tentatively, D is TRBD1 (5 bases). Germline loops: CDR1 SGHAT, CDR2 FQDESV (reference sequence). The length of the CDR3 is 13 residues. Trimming removed 3 bases at V and 0 bases at J, with 5 bases between. CDR3 nucleotide sequence: TGTGCCAGCAGCTTGACAGCTAACTATGGCTACACCTTC. Translation gives CASSLTANYGYTF.

This chain links TRBV24-1 with TRBJ2-5; perhaps D is TRBD1 or TRBD2 (5 bases each). The CDR3 length is 16 residues. The germline V gene encodes CDR1 KGHDR and CDR2 SFDVKD. Trimming shortened V by 4 bases and J by 0 bases, and 14 bases separated the two germline ends. CDR3 amino acids: CATSELTGTYQETQYF. The DNA for the CDR3 is TGTGCCACCAGTGAATTGACCGGGACCTACCAAGAGACCCAGTACTTC.

The CDR3 bases are TGTGCCAGCCCCGTTTTTGGGGGGAAACCCTACGAGCAGTACGTC. This encodes CASPVFGGKPYEQYV. V gene TRBV19 combines with J gene TRBJ2-7; D is perhaps TRBD2 (6 bases). V shed 9 bases and J shed 2 bases, with 20 bases lying between them. The CDR3 is 15 amino acids. Germline CDR1 is LNHDA and CDR2 is SQIVND (reference sequence).

The CDR3 nucleotides read TGTGCCAGCAGCCAAGGACTTGCAGGGGGCTACGAGCAGTACGTC. Translating gives CASSQGLAGGYEQYV. The chain couples TRBV4-2 to TRBJ2-7; TRBD1 matches 7 bases. The CDR3 runs to 15 residues. The junction had 6 bases not matched to a gene; V was cut back by 1 base and J by 3 bases. Germline CDR1 LGHNA, CDR2 YNFKEQ.

This clone occurred a few times. This chain uses TRBV4-2 with TRBJ1-1, with D uncertain. V lost 4 bases and J lost 0, with 15 bases in between. The CDR3 extends over 16 amino acids. Germline V gives CDR1 LGHNA, CDR2 YNFKEQ. CDR3 nucleotides: TGTGCCAGCAGCCCCTTGCGCGGAGAAGTGAACACTGAAGCTTTCTTT. Its translation is CASSPLRGEVNTEAFF.

The genes are TRBV24-1 and TRBJ2-3; 10 nucleotides agree with TRBD2. The CDR3 runs 16 residues. V was clipped by 4 bases and J by 8 bases; unmatched bases: 11. CDR1 is KGHDR and CDR2 is SFDVKD in the germline V gene. CDR3 region: CATSDAEAGGHGTQYF. In DNA, the CDR3 is TGTGCCACCAGTGACGCAGAAGCGGGGGGGCATGGTACGCAGTATTTT.

This chain connects TRBV12-2 to TRBJ2-3; the table calls TRBD2, which could not be checked here. TRBV12-2 is classified as a pseudogene. The CDR3 has 20 residues. CDR3 region: CASRLKGSGTSGGGTDTQYF. For the CDR3, the DNA is TGTGCAAGTCGCTTAAAGGGGTCCGGGACTAGCGGGGGAGGGACAGATACGCAGTATTTT.